A single sample gave rise to the 25 T cell receptor beta chains below, sequenced in a study of blood T cell repertoires in COVID-19. This table comes from immunoSEQ multiplex PCR, and its TCRdb copy is limited to in-frame clones, with some not included. The repertoire holds more than 150,000 clones, roughly 81% seen once, with 12% in the top ten. Sequencing used peripheral blood. These receptors all stem from a woman aged 80 or over with COVID-19, enrolled during active disease.

The rearrangement uses TRBV2 and TRBJ1-2; possibly TRBD1 for D (5 bases). Deletions cut 3 bases from V and 8 bases from J, with 16 bases between. Germline loops: CDR1 SNHLY, CDR2 FYNNEI. The CDR3 contains 14 residues. The CDR3 loop reads CASSDDASGQGYTF. The CDR3 nucleotides are TGTGCCAGCAGTGATGATGCGTCAGGGCAGGGCTACACCTTC.

V and J are TRBV18 and TRBJ2-7; D may be TRBD1 (6 bases). The germline V gene encodes CDR1 KGHSH and CDR2 LQKENI. The CDR3 loop spans 13 amino acids. The V and J ends lost 4 bases and 3 bases respectively, with 10 bases between them. CDR3 coding DNA: TGTGCCAGCTCACGCCGGGACAACTACGAGCAGTACTTC. This encodes CASSRRDNYEQYF.

This clone was detected only a few times. The CDR3 DNA reads as TGTGCCAGCAGAGACAGGGGGCAGGAAAAACTGTTTTTT. This codes for CASRDRGQEKLFF. V and J are TRBV2 and TRBJ1-4; 10 positions agree with TRBD1. The CDR3 sequence is 13 residues long. V was pared by 6 bases and J by 8 bases, with 3 bases of the junction left unmatched. CDR1 is SNHLY, CDR2 FYNNEI, per germline.

The rearrangement joins TRBV4-1 to TRBJ1-5; tentative D call: TRBD1 (6 bases). The germline V and J ends were trimmed by 1 base and 5 bases, with 18 bases remaining between them. The CDR3 length is 17 residues. CDR1 and CDR2 from the germline V gene are MGHRA and YSYEKL. The CDR3 loop reads CASSQGTALKGDQPQHF. The CDR3 DNA reads TGCGCCAGCAGCCAAGGGACTGCGTTAAAGGGGGATCAGCCCCAGCATTTT.

V gene TRBV6-6 combines with J gene TRBJ2-3; D might be TRBD2 (5 bases). Trimming removed 6 bases at V and 2 bases at J, with 12 bases between. Germline-derived CDR1 and CDR2 are MNHNY and SVGAGI (reference sequence). There are 14 residues in the CDR3. For the CDR3, the DNA is TGTGCCAGCAGGTGGACTGCTAACACAGATACGCAGTATTTT. It encodes CASRWTANTDTQYF.

The chain couples TRBV5-1 to TRBJ2-1, with TRBD1 identical over 8 bases. The CDR3 spans 14 residues. Looked up from germline, CDR1 is SGHRS and CDR2 is YFSETQ. V shed 2 bases, J shed 5 bases, and the junction held 3 bases outside the gene matches. In DNA, the CDR3 is TGCGCCAGCAGCTTACAGGGGGGAGACAATGAGCAGTTCTTC. Translating gives CASSLQGGDNEQFF.

This chain connects TRBV14 to TRBJ1-2, with 8 bases aligning to TRBD1. CDR1 and CDR2 (germline): SGHDN, FVKESK. The CDR3 is 14 amino acids. V lost 4 bases and J lost 8; bases outside the gene matches: 9. The CDR3 protein is CASSPLQGAQGYTF. In DNA, the CDR3 is TGTGCCAGCAGCCCACTTCAGGGGGCGCAGGGCTACACCTTC. The whole variable domain, filled in from reference TRBV14 and TRBJ1-2, reads EAGVTQFPSHSVIEKGQTVTLRCDPISGHDNLYWYRRVMGKEIKFLLHFVKESKQDESGMPNNRFLAERTGGTYSTLKVQPAELEDSGVYFCASSPLQGAQGYTFGSGTRLTVV.

This clone is a singleton in its sample. The chain combines TRBV3-1 (or the pseudogene TRBV3-2) with TRBJ2-5, with 11 bases that match TRBD2. J lost 0 bases, V lost 1 base, and 4 bases had no gene match. The germline V gene encodes CDR1 LGHDT and CDR2 YNNKEL (reference sequence). This CDR3 comprises 17 residues. CDR3 coding DNA: TGTGCCAGCAGCCAAGCGAGGACTAGCGGGTACCAAGAGACCCAGTACTTC. It yields the protein CASSQARTSGYQETQYF.

This chain uses TRBV4-1 with TRBJ2-7; possible D gene TRBD1, 6 bases. The CDR3 loop spans 13 amino acids. The V end lost 4 bases, the J end lost 2 bases, and 9 bases lay between the germline ends. Germline lookup yields CDR1 MGHRA and CDR2 YSYEKL. This chain's CDR3 is CASSPGTPYEQYF. The CDR3 bases are TGCGCCAGCAGCCCCGGGACACCCTACGAGCAGTACTTC.

This sequence joins TRBV5-1 and TRBJ2-5; D perhaps matches TRBD1 (6 bases). The germline V gene encodes CDR1 SGHRS and CDR2 YFSETQ. Deletions cut 1 base from V and 0 bases from J, with 10 bases between. This CDR3 is 15 amino acids long. CDR3 sequence: CASSLLTGDQETQYF. The CDR3 nucleotides are TGCGCCAGCAGCTTGTTGACAGGCGACCAAGAGACCCAGTACTTC.

The genes are TRBV28 and TRBJ1-1; a possible D gene is TRBD1 (6 bases). The CDR3 extends over 15 amino acids. Trimming took off 8 bases at V and 5 bases at J, with 21 bases between the two ends. Germline values: CDR1 MDHEN, CDR2 SYDVKM. CDR3 DNA: TGTGCCAGCCGACCAAGGCAGCTAAGGGGGACTGAAGCTTTCTTT. Protein sequence: CASRPRQLRGTEAFF.

The rearrangement links TRBV24-1 to TRBJ1-5, with 7 positions matching TRBD1. Germline assignment: CDR1 KGHDR and CDR2 SFDVKD. V dropped 5 bases and J dropped 9; count of bases not matched to a gene: 6. This CDR3 is built from 13 residues. CDR3 DNA: TGTGCCACCAGTGGCAGACAGGGTTCGCCCCAGCATTTT. Residues: CATSGRQGSPQHF.

This chain connects TRBV6-5 to TRBJ2-2; no definite D call. V lost 7 bases and J 0 bases, leaving 6 bases between the germline ends. Germline V gives CDR1 MNHEY, CDR2 SVGAGI. This CDR3 is 13 amino acids long. The CDR3 region has the DNA TGTGCCAGCAACCCAGCGAACACCGGGGAGCTGTTTTTT. This translates into CASNPANTGELFF.

The V and J genes are TRBV12-3 or TRBV12-4 and TRBJ1-2; D might be TRBD1 (6 bases). Trimming shortened V by 6 bases and J by 4 bases, and 12 bases separated the two germline ends. CDR3 length equals 13 residues. CDR3 region: CASRLQGSYGYTF. CDR3 DNA: TGTGCCAGCAGATTACAGGGTTCCTATGGCTACACCTTC.

The chain combines TRBV15 with TRBJ2-2, with 11 bases lining up with TRBD2. J was trimmed by 6 bases and V by 0 bases; bases with no gene match: 9. CDR3 length equals 18 residues. In germline, CDR1 is LNHNV, CDR2 YYDKDF (reference sequence). CDR3 loop: CATSRDLLAGGFPGELFF. The DNA for the CDR3 is TGTGCCACCAGCAGAGATCTGCTAGCGGGAGGTTTTCCCGGGGAGCTGTTTTTT. Combining the CDR3 with reference TRBV15 and TRBJ2-2 gives the whole variable domain DAMVIQNPRYQVTQFGKPVTLSCSQTLNHNVMYWYQQKSSQAPKLLFHYYDKDFNNEADTPDNFQSRRPNTSFCFLDIRSPGLGDTAMYLCATSRDLLAGGFPGELFFGEGSRLTVL.

The chain has TRBV5-5 and TRBJ2-2; 8 positions match TRBD2. V lost 3 bases, J lost 3 bases, and 4 bases stayed unmatched. From germline, CDR1 is SGHKS and CDR2 YYEKEE (reference sequence). The CDR3 has 15 residues. The CDR3: CASSWRGADTGELFF. In DNA form, the CDR3 reads TGTGCCAGCAGCTGGCGGGGGGCTGACACCGGGGAGCTGTTTTTT.

The gene calls are TRBV10-3 and TRBJ1-5, with a tentative D call TRBD1 (5 bases). Germline lookup yields CDR1 ENHRY and CDR2 SYGVKD. Trimming removed 10 bases at V and 1 base at J, with 11 bases between. The CDR3 contains 13 residues. DNA for the CDR3: TGTGCCACCGGCGGGGGGAGCAATCAGCCCCAGCATTTT. This codes for CATGGGSNQPQHF.

This clone came up once. This rearrangement joins TRBV6-5 to TRBJ2-5; no reliable D call. The CDR3 spans 13 residues. V was shortened by 6 bases and J by 1 base, with 9 bases between the two germline ends. From germline, CDR1 is MNHEY and CDR2 SVGAGI. The CDR3 region is CASSGLVQETQYF. In DNA form, the CDR3 reads TGTGCCAGCAGCGGGTTGGTCCAAGAGACCCAGTACTTC.

This clone was seen a handful of times. V and J are TRBV28 and TRBJ2-7, with 11 positions matching TRBD1. Germline CDR1 reads MDHEN; CDR2 reads SYDVKM. Trimming at V came to 3 bases and at J to 7 bases, leaving 11 bases not matched to a gene. The CDR3 has 16 amino acids. In DNA form, the CDR3 reads TGTGCCAGCAGTTTTCGATTGGACAGGGGGCTAGGGGAGCAGTACTTC. Its translation: CASSFRLDRGLGEQYF.

J is TRBJ2-7 and V is TRBV4-3; D gene unclear. With 0 bases removed from V and 0 bases from J, the gap between germline ends came to 12 bases. The CDR3 covers 16 residues. Germline V gene sequence: CDR1 LGHNA, CDR2 YSLEER. The CDR3 DNA reads TGCGCCAGCAGCCAAGATAACAGCCTGAGCTCCTACGAGCAGTACTTC. Its translation is CASSQDNSLSSYEQYF.

The genes are TRBV21-1 and TRBJ2-5; the table's TRBD2 call for D was not verified on the DNA. TRBV21-1 counts as a pseudogene. The CDR3 is 16 residues long. This chain's CDR3 is CASSKGTSLYQETQYF. The CDR3, as DNA: TGTGCCAGCAGCAAGGGGACTAGCCTCTACCAAGAGACCCAGTACTTC.

The chain carries TRBV28 and TRBJ2-1; 7 bases map to TRBD2. CDR1 and CDR2 (germline): MDHEN, SYDVKM. Trimming at V came to 3 bases and at J to 0 bases, leaving 14 bases not matched to a gene. The CDR3 consists of 19 residues. CDR3 sequence: CASSLQGASGWSSYNEQFF. DNA for the CDR3: TGTGCCAGCAGTTTGCAAGGGGCTAGCGGTTGGAGCTCCTACAATGAGCAGTTCTTC.

The chain employs TRBV6-2 or TRBV6-3 and TRBJ2-7, with unresolved D. The CDR3 contains 11 residues. V lost 2 bases, J lost 4 bases, and 3 bases lay in between. The germline V gene has CDR1 MNHEY and CDR2 SVGEGT. CDR3 in DNA: TGTGCCAGCAGTTACCGGTACGAGCAGTACTTC. This gives the protein CASSYRYEQYF.

This clone was picked up a small number of times. This rearrangement joins TRBV30 to TRBJ2-1, with 9 nucleotides matching TRBD2. J was trimmed by 8 bases and V by 6 bases; bases with no gene match: 11. This CDR3 is 14 amino acids long. Germline V gene sequence: CDR1 GTSNPN, CDR2 SVGIG (reference sequence). CDR3 in DNA: TGTGCCTGTTCCGTAGCGGGGGTAGCGTATGAGCAGTTCTTC. Its protein is CACSVAGVAYEQFF.

This clone was observed a few times. The J gene is TRBJ1-6, the V gene TRBV19; TRBD1 is a possible D gene (5 bases). CDR3 size: 13 residues. V lost 8 bases and J lost 10, with 15 bases in between. Per germline, CDR1 LNHDA and CDR2 SQIVND (reference sequence). This CDR3 reads CASSTVEGSPLHF. CDR3 in DNA: TGTGCCAGTTCGACAGTTGAAGGCTCACCCCTCCACTTT.